This TCR beta chain was identified during a study of cytomegalovirus exposure and HLA in healthy donors. This PCR relied on a set of 60 Vbeta primers and 13 Jbeta primers. TCRdb's copy holds only in-frame clones and misses some; the assay was immunoSEQ multiplex PCR. The sample yields approximately 140,000 clones, over 70% seen once. Points from the study as a whole: A missense DCLRE1C variant was associated with V- and J-gene trimming of TCR beta chains in a later analysis, and an independent cohort replicated the association. Investigators reported 164 TCR beta chains as tied to cytomegalovirus.

The length of the CDR3 is 15 residues. The V gene's germline CDR1 is LNHNV and CDR2 YYDKDF (reference sequence). V was shortened by 3 bases and J by 1 base, with 12 bases between the two germline ends. This clone was picked up one time. The antigen is unknown. Sequencing was performed on PBMCs. This TCR came from a man in his late teens or twenties in good health and CMV-seronegative. The V call is TRBV15, the J call TRBJ1-1; a possible D gene is TRBD1 (5 bases). DNA for the CDR3: TGTGCCACCAGCAGGAGACAGTGGGGGAACACTGAAGCTTTCTTT. It translates to CATSRRQWGNTEAFF. Using reference TRBV15 and TRBJ1-1 for the parts outside the CDR3, the full variable domain is DAMVIQNPRYQVTQFGKPVTLSCSQTLNHNVMYWYQQKSSQAPKLLFHYYDKDFNNEADTPDNFQSRRPNTSFCFLDIRSPGLGDTAMYLCATSRRQWGNTEAFFGQGTRLTVV.